Below, 16 T cell receptor beta chains from the same sample are listed, as sequenced in a study of T cells in Graves' hyperthyroidism and ophthalmopathy (dated 2019 in TCRdb). The library was made by multiplex PCR. The reads were generated on an Illumina HiSeq 2000. TCR beta CDR3 regions were amplified from RNA transcripts. For the first round of RT-PCR on the TCR CDR3, the HTBI primer set was used together with the Qiagen OneStep RT-PCR kit. TCRdb took the public reads, trimmed them with fastp at Q25, ran MiXCR for clone calling and kept in-frame beta chains. Identical CDR3 proteins give one entry, which carries the most common genes and DNA. In this sample the table shows 550,000 to 650,000 distinct CDR3 sequences, 14% of which occur a single time. Roughly 13% of the sample rests with the top ten. What was sequenced was blood. The source is a woman aged 40 to 55 with Graves' hyperthyroidism.

Points on this clonotype: This may come from a read error, since a much larger clone is one base off. The CDR3 DNA reads as TGTGCCACCAGCAGAGGGGGCGGGGGGGGGGGGAACACTGAAGCTTTCTTT. It codes for CATSRGGGGGGNTEAFF. J is TRBJ1-1 and V is TRBV15, with D possibly TRBD1 on 5 matching bases. The germline CDR1 and CDR2 sequences are LNHNV and YYDKDF (reference sequence). CDR3 size: 17 residues. The germline V and J ends were trimmed by 1 base and 1 base, with 16 bases remaining between them.

This clonotype appeared many times. The chain employs TRBV18 and TRBJ1-5; D uncertain. CDR1 and CDR2 from the germline V gene are KGHSH and LQKENI. This CDR3 has 13 amino acids. The V end lost 8 bases, the J end lost 2 bases, and 10 bases lay between the germline ends. CDR3 in amino acids: CASSPDRNQPQHF. As DNA, the CDR3 is TGTGCCAGCAGCCCTGACCGCAATCAGCCCCAGCATTTT.

This clonotype showed up many times. The V gene is TRBV6-1, the J gene TRBJ2-7; D is ambiguous. The CDR3 has 14 residues. CDR1 is MNHNS and CDR2 is SASEGT in the germline V gene. The V gene lost 7 bases and the J gene lost 4 bases, with 17 bases spanning the gap. CDR3 bases: TGTGCCAGCACCGAGCGAAAGGGCCGGTACGAGCAGTACTTC. This codes for CASTERKGRYEQYF.

Many counts were recorded for this clonotype. The V call is TRBV18, the J call TRBJ2-7; no clear D. The CDR3 covers 14 residues. The germline V gene encodes CDR1 KGHSH and CDR2 LQKENI. V lost 2 bases and J 0 bases, leaving 8 bases between the germline ends. The CDR3 reads CASSPSDNSYEQYF. The CDR3 nucleotides are TGTGCCAGCTCACCAAGCGACAACTCCTACGAGCAGTACTTC.

There are a few counts of this clonotype. CDR3 sequence: CASSPDRFSGDTQYF. The CDR3 DNA sequence: TGTGCCAGCAGCCCGGACAGATTCAGCGGGGATACGCAGTATTTT. The rearrangement links TRBV12-3 or TRBV12-4 to TRBJ2-3, with D perhaps given as TRBD1 or TRBD2 (6 bases each). Trimming shortened V by 6 bases and J by 6 bases, and 19 bases separated the two germline ends. This CDR3 region has 15 residues.

This clonotype has at least ten counts. The chain joins TRBV20-1 to TRBJ2-5, with unresolved D. The CDR3 has 10 amino acids. Trimming pared 4 bases from V and 5 bases from J, leaving 5 bases between. In germline, CDR1 is DFQATT, CDR2 SNEGSKA (reference sequence). DNA for the CDR3: TGCAGTGCTACTTTGGAGACCCAGTACTTC. Its translation is CSATLETQYF.

This clonotype showed up many times. V and J are TRBV20-1 and TRBJ2-5, with TRBD1 matching 8 bases. Germline-derived CDR1 and CDR2 are DFQATT and SNEGSKA (reference sequence). Trimming removed 0 bases from V and 2 bases from J; junction bases left unmatched: 5. The CDR3 has 15 residues. In DNA form, the CDR3 reads TGCAGTGCTAGAGATCGACAGGGGACACAAGAGACCCAGTACTTC. Encoded protein: CSARDRQGTQETQYF.

This clonotype showed up just a few times. J is TRBJ1-6 and V is TRBV7-2, with D perhaps matching TRBD1 (5 bases). The CDR3 length is 15 residues. Trimming took off 2 bases at V and 7 bases at J, with 12 bases between the two ends. Per the germline V gene, CDR1 is SGHTA and CDR2 is FQGNSA. The CDR3 DNA sequence: TGTGCCAGCAGCTTACAGGACACCAACAATTCACCCCTCCACTTT. Translation gives CASSLQDTNNSPLHF.

This clonotype was seen a few times. This chain links TRBV6-1 with TRBJ2-7, with 8 bases identical to TRBD1. J lost 4 bases, V lost 7 bases, and 9 bases had no gene match. The CDR3 consists of 14 residues. CDR1 and CDR2 from the germline V gene are MNHNS and SASEGT. Written as DNA, the CDR3 is TGTGCCAGCACCGAAGCCGGGACAGGTTACGAGCAGTACTTC. Encoded protein: CASTEAGTGYEQYF.

This clonotype showed up many times. The chain links TRBV5-1 to TRBJ1-1; 9 bases are a match to TRBD1. V gave up 5 bases and J gave up 4 bases; unmatched junction bases: 9. The CDR3 is made up of 15 amino acids. Per the germline V gene, CDR1 is SGHRS and CDR2 is YFSETQ. CDR3 sequence reads: CASRSRQGESTEAFF. The CDR3 coding sequence is TGCGCCAGCAGATCTCGACAGGGGGAGAGCACTGAAGCTTTCTTT.

This clonotype was observed a few times. The J gene is TRBJ2-3, the V gene TRBV5-6; D gene unclear. CDR1 and CDR2 from the germline V gene are SGHDT and YYEEEE. The CDR3 covers 13 residues. The V gene lost 1 base and the J gene lost 4 bases, with 7 bases spanning the gap. The DNA of the CDR3 is TGTGCCAGCAGCTTGAACGGCCCAGATACGCAGTATTTT. Translating gives CASSLNGPDTQYF. The complete variable domain, with remaining parts taken from reference TRBV5-6 and TRBJ2-3, reads DAGVTQSPTHLIKTRGQQVTLRCSPKSGHDTVSWYQQALGQGPQFIFQYYEEEERQRGNFPDRFSGHQFPNYSSELNVNALLLGDSALYLCASSLNGPDTQYFGPGTRLTVL.

This clonotype has a count of ten or more. The chain links TRBV7-8 to TRBJ2-2; D is possibly TRBD1 (6 bases). Germline V gene sequence: CDR1 SGHVS, CDR2 FQNEAQ. Trimming stripped 5 bases from V and 1 base from J, with 11 bases between. CDR3 size: 15 residues. This chain's CDR3 is CASSPLTGNTGELFF. The CDR3 DNA follows: TGTGCCAGCAGCCCGTTGACAGGGAACACCGGGGAGCTGTTTTTT.

This clonotype has at least ten counts. This sequence joins TRBV18 and TRBJ2-1; D could derive from TRBD1 or TRBD2 (5 bases each). The CDR3 totals 17 residues. V was cut by 6 bases and J by 6 bases, with 24 bases left in between. Germline CDR1 reads KGHSH; CDR2 reads LQKENI. This chain's CDR3 is CASSLLKFTPGRNEQFF. As DNA, the CDR3 is TGTGCCAGCTCCCTTCTCAAGTTTACCCCGGGGCGCAATGAGCAGTTCTTC.

The V gene is TRBV7-6, the J gene TRBJ1-6; 10 bases are shared with TRBD1. Germline CDR1 SGHVS, CDR2 FNYEAQ. J gave up 7 bases and V 5 bases, and 5 bases lay outside the gene matches. The CDR3 runs to 15 residues. The CDR3: CASSTGQGGNSPLHF. DNA of the CDR3: TGTGCCAGCAGCACCGGACAGGGGGGGAATTCACCCCTCCACTTT.

This clonotype occurred many times. The CDR3 spells CATTVSDTGELFF. CDR3 DNA sequence: TGTGCCACAACGGTGAGCGACACCGGGGAGCTGTTTTTT. The chain links TRBV11-2 to TRBJ2-2; D remains ambiguous. The V end was cut by 10 bases, the J end by 3 bases, with 12 bases between. This CDR3 has 13 residues. In germline, CDR1 is SGHAT, CDR2 FQNNGV. The variable domain in full, with the rest retrieved from reference TRBV11-2 and TRBJ2-2, is EAGVAQSPRYKIIEKRQSVAFWCNPISGHATLYWYQQILGQGPKLLIQFQNNGVVDDSQLPKDRFSAERLKGVDSTLKIQPAKLEDSAVYLCATTVSDTGELFFGEGSRLTVL.

In its sample, this clonotype was seen many times. The CDR3 protein is CASSILAGGPDEQYF. The CDR3 DNA follows: TGTGCCAGCAGCATCCTAGCGGGAGGGCCTGACGAGCAGTACTTC. The gene calls are TRBV5-5 and TRBJ2-7, with TRBD2 matching over 12 bases. CDR1 is SGHKS and CDR2 is YYEKEE in the germline V gene (reference sequence). Losses at the gene ends were 4 bases for V and 5 bases for J; bases not matched to a gene: 7. The CDR3 has 15 amino acids.